These 5 T cell receptor beta chains originate from one sample sequenced in a study of T cell responses to AZD1222 COVID-19 vaccine (TCRdb year 2021). Explained via the paper, the time point label denotes: baseline before first vaccination. To prepare the library, the immunoSEQ multiplex PCR assay was applied. Imported from immuneACCESS, the table was reduced by TCRdb to in-frame sequences with V and J called. These copies leave out some clones; in studies compared against another copy, an unresolved V gene accounts for under half, and the cause of the remainder is not known. Across this sample there are over 100,000 clones, with roughly 93% seen only once. 1.7% of the sample is in the top ten clones. The sample consisted of peripheral blood, taken on day 0 of AZD1222 vaccination. The receptors originated from an adult in good health.

In its sample, this clone was seen a few times. This sequence joins TRBV5-5 and TRBJ2-2; no clear D gene. Trimming shortened V by 4 bases and J by 0 bases, and 10 bases separated the two germline ends. This CDR3 region has 15 residues. CDR1 is SGHKS and CDR2 is YYEKEE in the germline V gene (reference sequence). The CDR3 bases are TGTGCCAGCAGCCACAGACGGACGAACACCGGGGAGCTGTTTTTT. Translating gives CASSHRRTNTGELFF.

The V and J genes are TRBV20-1 and TRBJ1-1; D is uncertain. CDR3 size: 11 residues. Per germline, CDR1 DFQATT and CDR2 SNEGSKA (reference sequence). V dropped 1 base and J dropped 10 bases, with 10 bases sitting between them. CDR3 DNA: TGCAGTGCTAGAGTGGGCATGGGAGCTTTCTTT. This gives the protein CSARVGMGAFF.

The CDR3 DNA follows: TGTGCCAGCAGCCCTGCGGACAGGGTGGGTGAAGCTTTCTTT. It encodes CASSPADRVGEAFF. The chain joins TRBV3-1 (or the pseudogene TRBV3-2) to TRBJ1-1, with TRBD1 identical over 8 bases. The CDR3 is 14 amino acids. Trimming took 4 bases from V and 7 from J; bases not matched to a gene: 8. Germline values: CDR1 LGHDT, CDR2 YNNKEL (reference sequence).

CDR3 sequence reads: CASSTTAGAGTDTQYF. CDR3 bases: TGTGCCAGCAGCACCACAGCGGGGGCAGGCACAGATACGCAGTATTTT. The V gene is TRBV9, the J gene TRBJ2-3; 8 bases map to TRBD2. The germline gives CDR1 SGDLS, CDR2 YYNGEE. Unmatched junction bases numbered 8, after V lost 4 bases and J lost 1 base. CDR3 length: 16 residues.

This chain connects TRBV24-1 to TRBJ2-3; 10 nucleotides match TRBD1. The trim removed 4 bases at V and 5 bases at J, leaving 5 bases unmatched. The CDR3 is 15 amino acids. Germline V gene data show CDR1 as KGHDR and CDR2 as SFDVKD. CDR3 sequence reads: CATSDRGQGGDTQYF. In DNA form, the CDR3 reads TGTGCCACCAGTGACCGTGGACAGGGGGGAGATACGCAGTATTTT.